Listed here are 11 T cell receptor beta chains from one sample, sequenced in a study of regulatory T cells in long-lasting Graves disease. CDR3-region Arm-PCR and iRepertoire HTBI primers produced the TCR beta libraries. TCRdb re-analysed the multiplex PCR reads in MiXCR, keeping a single row per CDR3 protein. The table has roughly 260,000 distinct CDR3 sequences, approximately 20% seen once; the top ten hold approximately 15%. Described time point: newly diagnosed GD, antithyroid drugs for less than 3 months. RNA extracted from PBMCs served as the sequencing template. These same records also appear under a second study, on T cells in Graves' hyperthyroidism and ophthalmopathy.

The sample in question was peripheral blood mononuclear cells (PBMCs), obtained at new diagnosis, from a patient treated with antithyroid drugs. These receptors originate from a woman in her twenties or thirties with Graves disease.

This clonotype occurred many times. The V gene is TRBV5-1, the J gene TRBJ1-1; TRBD1 might be the D (5 bases). The germline CDR1 and CDR2 sequences are SGHRS and YFSETQ. V was cut by 3 bases and J by 0 bases, with 18 bases left in between. The CDR3 length is 17 residues. The CDR3 here is CASSWEGPRVMNTEAFF. As DNA, the CDR3 is TGCGCCAGCAGCTGGGAGGGACCGAGGGTCATGAACACTGAAGCTTTCTTT.

Ten or more counts support this clonotype. The chain links TRBV5-6 to TRBJ2-1; possibly TRBD2 for D (6 bases). CDR1 and CDR2 from the germline V gene are SGHDT and YYEEEE. The CDR3 covers 16 residues. Deletions cut 4 bases from V and 8 bases from J, with 22 bases between. The chain's CDR3 is CASSPGGLGILDEQFF. CDR3 sequence (DNA): TGTGCCAGCAGCCCCGGAGGGCTCGGTATCCTGGATGAGCAGTTCTTC.

The chain uses TRBV5-1 and TRBJ2-1, with D tentatively TRBD2 (6 bases). Trimming left V 0 bases short and J 15 bases short, with 16 bases between. The CDR3 sequence is 13 residues long. The germline V gene encodes CDR1 SGHRS and CDR2 YFSETQ. The CDR3: CASSLGSGGVGFF. The CDR3 region has the DNA TGCGCCAGCAGCTTGGGGTCCGGGGGTGTGGGGTTCTTC.

This clonotype showed up just a few times. The gene calls are TRBV20-1 and TRBJ2-1; 11 bases align to TRBD2. This CDR3 region has 14 residues. Germline V CDR1 and CDR2: DFQATT, SNEGSKA (reference sequence). V was pared by 3 bases and J by 4 bases, with 2 bases of the junction left unmatched. The CDR3 nucleotides are TGCAGTGCTAGTAGCGGGGGGGGGTACAATGAGCAGTTCTTC. It specifies CSASSGGGYNEQFF.

The chain is built from TRBV11-2 and TRBJ2-1; possibly TRBD1 for D (5 bases). Trimming removed 1 base at V and 0 bases at J, with 10 bases between. This CDR3 has 16 amino acids. Per the germline V gene, CDR1 is SGHAT and CDR2 is FQNNGV. CDR3 protein: CASSLVGARSYNEQFF. The CDR3 DNA sequence: TGTGCCAGCAGCTTAGTTGGGGCGCGCTCCTACAATGAGCAGTTCTTC.

Ten or more counts support this clonotype. V gene TRBV20-1 combines with J gene TRBJ2-1, with D possibly matching TRBD1 (7 bases). CDR1 DFQATT and CDR2 SNEGSKA come from the germline V gene (reference sequence). V lost 5 bases, J lost 9 bases, and 17 bases lay in between. The CDR3 extends over 13 amino acids. CDR3 nucleotides: TGCAGTGCTCTCCCGGACAGGCGGGGTGAGCAGTTCTTC. It encodes CSALPDRRGEQFF.

This clonotype was seen at least ten times. The chain joins TRBV13 to TRBJ1-2, with a weak D call TRBD1 (5 bases). Trimming shortened V by 6 bases and J by 3 bases, and 11 bases separated the two germline ends. CDR1 and CDR2 from the germline V gene are PRHDT and FYEKMQ (reference sequence). The CDR3 runs 13 residues. This CDR3 reads CASRRRADYGYTF. CDR3 sequence (DNA): TGTGCCAGCAGACGCAGGGCCGACTATGGCTACACCTTC. The whole variable domain, remainder taken from reference TRBV13 and TRBJ1-2, is AAGVIQSPRHLIKEKRETATLKCYPIPRHDTVYWYQQGPGQDPQFLISFYEKMQSDKGSIPDRFSAQQFSDYHSELNMSSLELGDSALYFCASRRRADYGYTFGSGTRLTVV.

A note on this clonotype: Since a much larger clone is just one base distant, this may be a read error. This sequence joins TRBV10-3 and TRBJ1-1; weak D call: TRBD1 (6 bases). Germline values: CDR1 ENHRY, CDR2 SYGVKD. There are 14 residues in the CDR3. The CDR3 DNA reads TGTGCCATCAGTGAGTCGGTGACAGGACTTGAAGCTTCCTTT. Translation gives CAISESVTGLEASF.

Many counts were recorded for this clonotype. The rearrangement joins TRBV3-1 to TRBJ2-5; 10 nucleotides match TRBD2. The V segment lost 4 bases and the J segment 7 bases; nucleotides outside the gene matches: 15. The CDR3 contains 17 residues. The germline V gene encodes CDR1 LGHDT and CDR2 YNNKEL (reference sequence). In DNA form, the CDR3 reads TGTGCCAGCAGCCGAACTGGAACAGCGGGGGGGCCCGGGACCCAGTACTTC. This codes for CASSRTGTAGGPGTQYF.

In its sample, this clonotype was seen many times. The chain carries TRBV9 and TRBJ1-2; perhaps TRBD1 as D (6 bases). This CDR3 has 16 amino acids. Germline CDR1 reads SGDLS; CDR2 reads YYNGEE. The V end was cut by 3 bases, the J end by 2 bases, with 17 bases between. CDR3 residues: CASSGDGGRSNYGYTF. The DNA for the CDR3 is TGTGCCAGCAGCGGGGACGGGGGGCGATCCAACTATGGCTACACCTTC.

V usage is TRBV7-2 and J usage is TRBJ2-5; D is possibly TRBD1 (5 bases). V was clipped by 5 bases and J by 1 base, with 8 bases between them. This CDR3 region has 13 residues. Germline lookup yields CDR1 SGHTA and CDR2 FQGNSA. The CDR3 sequence is CASSTDSQETQYF. Here the CDR3 DNA reads TGTGCCAGCAGCACCGACAGCCAAGAGACCCAGTACTTC.